This entry is about one T cell receptor beta chain. The CDR3 runs to 14 residues. CDR1 and CDR2 (germline): SGHNT, YYREEE (reference sequence). V shed 4 bases and J 2 bases; nucleotides not matched to a gene: 5. This entry is derived from a study of multiple sclerosis patients with progressive multifocal leukoencephalopathy. The time point was: before natalizumab initiation. Here immunoSEQ multiplex PCR was the method, and the copy in TCRdb shows in-frame clones only, minus some. Among tens of thousands of clones listed, 88% were seen once. Sequenced sample: PBMCs. The sequence came from a human donor with multiple sclerosis. The chain combines TRBV5-4 with TRBJ1-2; 7 bases are shared with TRBD1. CDR3 DNA: TGTGCCAGCAGCGAAGGGACAGCGAACTATGGCTACACCTTC. Amino acids: CASSEGTANYGYTF.